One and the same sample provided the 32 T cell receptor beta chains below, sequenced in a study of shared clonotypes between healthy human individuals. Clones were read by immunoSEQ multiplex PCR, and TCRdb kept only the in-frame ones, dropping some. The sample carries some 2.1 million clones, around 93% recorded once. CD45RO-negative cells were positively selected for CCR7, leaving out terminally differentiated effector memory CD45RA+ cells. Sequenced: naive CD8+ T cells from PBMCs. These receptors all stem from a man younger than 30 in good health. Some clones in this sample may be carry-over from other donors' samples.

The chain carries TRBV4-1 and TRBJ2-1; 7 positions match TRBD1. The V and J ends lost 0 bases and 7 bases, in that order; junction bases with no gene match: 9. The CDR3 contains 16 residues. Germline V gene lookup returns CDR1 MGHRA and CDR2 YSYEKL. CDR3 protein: CASSQDGTAIGNEQFF. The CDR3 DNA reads TGCGCCAGCAGCCAAGACGGGACAGCGATTGGGAATGAGCAGTTCTTC.

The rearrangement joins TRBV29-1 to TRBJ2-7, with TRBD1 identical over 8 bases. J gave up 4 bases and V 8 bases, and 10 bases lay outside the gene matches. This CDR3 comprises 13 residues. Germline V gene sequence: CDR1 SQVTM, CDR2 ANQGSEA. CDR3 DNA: TGCAGCATTACGGGGGACAGGAGTTACGAGCAGTACTTC. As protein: CSITGDRSYEQYF.

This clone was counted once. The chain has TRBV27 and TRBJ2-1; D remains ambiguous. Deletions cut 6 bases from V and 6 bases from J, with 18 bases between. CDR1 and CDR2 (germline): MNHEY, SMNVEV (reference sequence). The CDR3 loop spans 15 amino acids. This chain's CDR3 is CASSPSPAQANEQFF. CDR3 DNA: TGTGCCAGCAGCCCCTCTCCAGCGCAAGCCAATGAGCAGTTCTTC.

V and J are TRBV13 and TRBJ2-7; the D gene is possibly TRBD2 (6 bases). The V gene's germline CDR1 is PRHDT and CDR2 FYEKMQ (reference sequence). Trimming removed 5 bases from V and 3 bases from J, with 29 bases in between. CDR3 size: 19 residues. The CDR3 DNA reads TGTGCCAGCAGCGGGGGTTCACTTAGCGGTTTCCCCCACCTCTACGAGCAGTACTTC. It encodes CASSGGSLSGFPHLYEQYF.

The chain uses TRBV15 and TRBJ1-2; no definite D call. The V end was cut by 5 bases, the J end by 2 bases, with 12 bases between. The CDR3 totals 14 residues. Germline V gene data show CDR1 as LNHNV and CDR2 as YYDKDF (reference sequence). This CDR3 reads CATSPRGLNYGYTF. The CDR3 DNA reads TGTGCCACCAGCCCCCGCGGCCTCAACTATGGCTACACCTTC.

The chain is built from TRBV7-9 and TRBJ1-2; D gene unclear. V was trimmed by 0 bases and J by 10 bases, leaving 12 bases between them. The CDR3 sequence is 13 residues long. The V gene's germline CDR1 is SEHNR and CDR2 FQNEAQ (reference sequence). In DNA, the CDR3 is TGTGCCAGCAGCTTAGCGGACCGGATTTCCTACACCTTC. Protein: CASSLADRISYTF.

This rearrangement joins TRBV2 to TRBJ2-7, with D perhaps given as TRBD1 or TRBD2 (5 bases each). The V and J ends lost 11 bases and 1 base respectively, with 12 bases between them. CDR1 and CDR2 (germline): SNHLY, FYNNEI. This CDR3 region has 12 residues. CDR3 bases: TGTGCCGGACGGGACGGTTCCTACGAGCAGTACTTC. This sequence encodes CAGRDGSYEQYF.

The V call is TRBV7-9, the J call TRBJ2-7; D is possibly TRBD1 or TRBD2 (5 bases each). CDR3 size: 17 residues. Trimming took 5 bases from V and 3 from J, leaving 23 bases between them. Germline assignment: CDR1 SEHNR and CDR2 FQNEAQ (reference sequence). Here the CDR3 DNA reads TGTGCCAGCAGCCGGGACCCGGTCTCTCGGCCGATCTACGAGCAGTACTTC. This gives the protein CASSRDPVSRPIYEQYF.

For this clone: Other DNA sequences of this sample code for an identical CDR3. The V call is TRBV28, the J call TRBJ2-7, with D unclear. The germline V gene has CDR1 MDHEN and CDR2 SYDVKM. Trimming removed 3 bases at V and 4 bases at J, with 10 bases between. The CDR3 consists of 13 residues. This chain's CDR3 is CASSFSRSYEQYF. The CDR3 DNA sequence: TGTGCCAGCAGTTTCAGCAGATCATACGAGCAGTACTTC.

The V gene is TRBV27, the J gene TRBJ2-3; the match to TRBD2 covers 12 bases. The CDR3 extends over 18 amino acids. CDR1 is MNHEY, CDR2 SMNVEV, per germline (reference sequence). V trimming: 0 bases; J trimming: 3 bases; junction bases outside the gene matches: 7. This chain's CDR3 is CASSLSGLAGLGTDTQYF. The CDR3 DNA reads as TGTGCCAGCAGTTTATCGGGACTAGCGGGCCTGGGGACAGATACGCAGTATTTT.

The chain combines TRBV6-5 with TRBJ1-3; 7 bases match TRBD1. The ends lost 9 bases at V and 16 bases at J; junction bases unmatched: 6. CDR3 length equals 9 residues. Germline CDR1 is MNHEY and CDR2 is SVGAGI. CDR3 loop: CAREWDSYF. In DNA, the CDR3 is TGTGCCAGAGAATGGGACAGTTATTTT.

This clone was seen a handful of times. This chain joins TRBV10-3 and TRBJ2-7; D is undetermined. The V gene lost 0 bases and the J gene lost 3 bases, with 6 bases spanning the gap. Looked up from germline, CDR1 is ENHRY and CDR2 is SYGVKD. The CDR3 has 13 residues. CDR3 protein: CAISESSIYEQYF. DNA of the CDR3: TGTGCCATCAGTGAGTCGAGTATCTACGAGCAGTACTTC.

CDR3 DNA sequence: TGTGCCAGCAGCCCTCGACTAACGAGCTCCTACAATGAGCAGTTCTTC. Translated: CASSPRLTSSYNEQFF. V gene TRBV9 combines with J gene TRBJ2-1; perhaps TRBD2 as D (5 bases). CDR1 SGDLS and CDR2 YYNGEE come from the germline V gene. The CDR3 covers 16 residues. With 4 bases removed from V and 0 bases from J, the gap between germline ends came to 14 bases.

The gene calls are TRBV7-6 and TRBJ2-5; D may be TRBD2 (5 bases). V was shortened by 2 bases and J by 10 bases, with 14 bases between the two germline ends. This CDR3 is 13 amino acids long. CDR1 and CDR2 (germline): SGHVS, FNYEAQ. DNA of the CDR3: TGTGCCAGCAGCTTAAGCCCGGGGTCTGACCAGTACTTC. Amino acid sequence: CASSLSPGSDQYF.

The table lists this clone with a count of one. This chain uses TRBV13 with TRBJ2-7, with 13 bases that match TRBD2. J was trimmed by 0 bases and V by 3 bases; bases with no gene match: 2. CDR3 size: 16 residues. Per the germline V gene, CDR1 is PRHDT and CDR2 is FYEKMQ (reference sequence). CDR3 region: CASSFGLAGASYEQYF. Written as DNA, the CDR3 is TGTGCCAGCAGCTTTGGACTAGCGGGGGCCTCCTACGAGCAGTACTTC.

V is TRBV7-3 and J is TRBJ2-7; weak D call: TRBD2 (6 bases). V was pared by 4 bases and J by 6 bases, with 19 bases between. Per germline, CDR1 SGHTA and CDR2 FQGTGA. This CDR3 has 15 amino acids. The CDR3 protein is CASSSLFVAGSEQYF. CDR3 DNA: TGTGCCAGCAGCTCCCTTTTTGTGGCGGGAAGCGAGCAGTACTTC.

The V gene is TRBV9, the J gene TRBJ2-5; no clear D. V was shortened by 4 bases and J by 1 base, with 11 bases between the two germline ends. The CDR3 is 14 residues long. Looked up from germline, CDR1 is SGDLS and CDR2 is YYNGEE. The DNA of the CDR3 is TGTGCCAGCAGCTTCCTCGACTCCCAAGAGACCCAGTACTTC. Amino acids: CASSFLDSQETQYF.

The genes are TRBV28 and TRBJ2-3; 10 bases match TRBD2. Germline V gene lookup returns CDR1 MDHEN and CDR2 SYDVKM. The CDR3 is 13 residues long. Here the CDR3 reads CSSGSRSTDTQYF. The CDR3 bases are TGTTCTAGCGGGAGTCGGTCCACAGATACGCAGTATTTT.

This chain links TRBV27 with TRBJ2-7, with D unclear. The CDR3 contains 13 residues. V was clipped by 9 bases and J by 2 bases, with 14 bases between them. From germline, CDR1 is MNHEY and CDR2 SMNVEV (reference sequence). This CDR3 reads CASPPQDAYEQYF. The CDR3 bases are TGTGCCAGTCCACCCCAGGACGCCTACGAGCAGTACTTC.

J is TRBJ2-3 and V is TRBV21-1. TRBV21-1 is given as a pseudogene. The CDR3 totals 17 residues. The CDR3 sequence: CASSKTWGAYVSHTQYF. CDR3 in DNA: TGTGCCAGCAGCAAAACTTGGGGGGCCTATGTGTCCCATACGCAGTATTTT.

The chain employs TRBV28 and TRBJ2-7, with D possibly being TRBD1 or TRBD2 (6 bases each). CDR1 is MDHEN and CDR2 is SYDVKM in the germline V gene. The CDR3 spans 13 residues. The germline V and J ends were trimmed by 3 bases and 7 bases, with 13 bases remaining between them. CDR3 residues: CASSLRDNREQYF. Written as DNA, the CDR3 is TGTGCCAGCAGTTTGCGGGACAACCGGGAGCAGTACTTC. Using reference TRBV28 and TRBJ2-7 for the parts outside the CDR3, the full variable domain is DVKVTQSSRYLVKRTGEKVFLECVQDMDHENMFWYRQDPGLGLRLIYFSYDVKMKEKGDIPEGYSVSREKKERFSLILESASTNQTSMYLCASSLRDNREQYFGPGTRLTVT.

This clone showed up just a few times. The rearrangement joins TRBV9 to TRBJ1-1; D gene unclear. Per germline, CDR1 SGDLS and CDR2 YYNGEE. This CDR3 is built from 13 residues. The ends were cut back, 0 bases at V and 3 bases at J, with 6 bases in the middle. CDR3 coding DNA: TGTGCCAGCAGCGTAGAGGGATACACTGAAGCTTTCTTT. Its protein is CASSVEGYTEAFF.

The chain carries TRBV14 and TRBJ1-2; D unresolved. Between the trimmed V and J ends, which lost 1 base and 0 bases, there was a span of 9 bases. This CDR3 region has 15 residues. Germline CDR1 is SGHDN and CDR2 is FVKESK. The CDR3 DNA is TGTGCCAGCAGCCAAGTCCATACAGCTAACTATGGCTACACCTTC. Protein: CASSQVHTANYGYTF. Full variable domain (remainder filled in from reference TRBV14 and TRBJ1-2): EAGVTQFPSHSVIEKGQTVTLRCDPISGHDNLYWYRRVMGKEIKFLLHFVKESKQDESGMPNNRFLAERTGGTYSTLKVQPAELEDSGVYFCASSQVHTANYGYTFGSGTRLTVV.

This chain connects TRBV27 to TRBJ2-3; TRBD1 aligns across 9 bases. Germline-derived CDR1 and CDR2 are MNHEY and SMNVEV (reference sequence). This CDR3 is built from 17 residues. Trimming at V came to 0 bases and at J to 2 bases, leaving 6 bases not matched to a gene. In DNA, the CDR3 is TGTGCCAGCAGTTTATCGGGGACAGGGCTATACACAGATACGCAGTATTTT. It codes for CASSLSGTGLYTDTQYF.

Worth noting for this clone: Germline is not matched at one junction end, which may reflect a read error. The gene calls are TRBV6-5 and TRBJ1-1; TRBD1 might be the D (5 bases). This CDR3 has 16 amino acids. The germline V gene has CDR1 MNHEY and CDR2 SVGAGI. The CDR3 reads CASSHSIGRGNTEAFF. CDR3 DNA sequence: TGTGCCAGCAGTCACTCCATCGGAAGGGGGAACACTGAAGCTTTCTTT.

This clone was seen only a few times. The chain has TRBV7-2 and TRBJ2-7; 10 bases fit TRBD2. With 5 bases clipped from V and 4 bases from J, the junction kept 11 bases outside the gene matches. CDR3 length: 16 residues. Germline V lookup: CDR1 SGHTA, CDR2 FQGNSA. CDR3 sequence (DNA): TGTGCCAGCAGCCCCGTCCTAGCGGGAGTTCGGTACGAGCAGTACTTC. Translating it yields CASSPVLAGVRYEQYF.

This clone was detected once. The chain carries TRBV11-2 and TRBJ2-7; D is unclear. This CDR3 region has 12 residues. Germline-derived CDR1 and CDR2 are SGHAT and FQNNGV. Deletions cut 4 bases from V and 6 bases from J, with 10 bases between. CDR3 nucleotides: TGTGCCAGCAGCTCTAACCCCTCCGAGCAGTACTTC. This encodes CASSSNPSEQYF.

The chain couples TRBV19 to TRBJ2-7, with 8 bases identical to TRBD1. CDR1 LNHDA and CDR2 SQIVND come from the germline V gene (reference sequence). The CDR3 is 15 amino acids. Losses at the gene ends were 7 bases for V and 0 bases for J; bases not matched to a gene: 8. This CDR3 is CASTPGQDTSYEQYF. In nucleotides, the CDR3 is TGTGCCAGTACCCCGGGACAGGACACCTCCTACGAGCAGTACTTC.

CDR3 sequence: CASSSHRGTLDGYTF. CDR3 bases: TGTGCCAGCAGCTCGCACCGTGGGACTTTGGATGGCTACACCTTC. The chain carries TRBV11-2 and TRBJ1-2; D perhaps matches TRBD1 (5 bases). This CDR3 is built from 15 residues. The V gene's germline CDR1 is SGHAT and CDR2 FQNNGV. Between the trimmed V and J ends, which lost 4 bases and 6 bases, there was a span of 18 bases.

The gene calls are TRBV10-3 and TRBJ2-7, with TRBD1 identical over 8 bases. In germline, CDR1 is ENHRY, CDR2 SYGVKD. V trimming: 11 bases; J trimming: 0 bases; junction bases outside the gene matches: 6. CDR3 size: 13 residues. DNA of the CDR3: TGTGCCTCAACAGGGGGGCCCTCCTACGAGCAGTACTTC. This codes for CASTGGPSYEQYF.

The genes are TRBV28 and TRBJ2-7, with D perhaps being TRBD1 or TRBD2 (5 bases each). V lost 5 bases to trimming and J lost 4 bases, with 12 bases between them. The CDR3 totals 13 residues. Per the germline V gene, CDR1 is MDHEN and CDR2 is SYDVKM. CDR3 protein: CASSRGEGYEQYF. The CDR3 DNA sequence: TGTGCCAGCAGTCGTGGTGAGGGGTACGAGCAGTACTTC.

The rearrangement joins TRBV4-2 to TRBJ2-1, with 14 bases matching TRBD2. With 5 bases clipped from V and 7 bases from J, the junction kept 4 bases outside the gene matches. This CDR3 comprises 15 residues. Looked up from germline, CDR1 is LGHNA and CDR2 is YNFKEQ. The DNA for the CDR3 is TGTGCCAGCAGCTCGGGACTAGCGGGAGCGAATGAGCAGTTCTTC. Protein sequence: CASSSGLAGANEQFF.